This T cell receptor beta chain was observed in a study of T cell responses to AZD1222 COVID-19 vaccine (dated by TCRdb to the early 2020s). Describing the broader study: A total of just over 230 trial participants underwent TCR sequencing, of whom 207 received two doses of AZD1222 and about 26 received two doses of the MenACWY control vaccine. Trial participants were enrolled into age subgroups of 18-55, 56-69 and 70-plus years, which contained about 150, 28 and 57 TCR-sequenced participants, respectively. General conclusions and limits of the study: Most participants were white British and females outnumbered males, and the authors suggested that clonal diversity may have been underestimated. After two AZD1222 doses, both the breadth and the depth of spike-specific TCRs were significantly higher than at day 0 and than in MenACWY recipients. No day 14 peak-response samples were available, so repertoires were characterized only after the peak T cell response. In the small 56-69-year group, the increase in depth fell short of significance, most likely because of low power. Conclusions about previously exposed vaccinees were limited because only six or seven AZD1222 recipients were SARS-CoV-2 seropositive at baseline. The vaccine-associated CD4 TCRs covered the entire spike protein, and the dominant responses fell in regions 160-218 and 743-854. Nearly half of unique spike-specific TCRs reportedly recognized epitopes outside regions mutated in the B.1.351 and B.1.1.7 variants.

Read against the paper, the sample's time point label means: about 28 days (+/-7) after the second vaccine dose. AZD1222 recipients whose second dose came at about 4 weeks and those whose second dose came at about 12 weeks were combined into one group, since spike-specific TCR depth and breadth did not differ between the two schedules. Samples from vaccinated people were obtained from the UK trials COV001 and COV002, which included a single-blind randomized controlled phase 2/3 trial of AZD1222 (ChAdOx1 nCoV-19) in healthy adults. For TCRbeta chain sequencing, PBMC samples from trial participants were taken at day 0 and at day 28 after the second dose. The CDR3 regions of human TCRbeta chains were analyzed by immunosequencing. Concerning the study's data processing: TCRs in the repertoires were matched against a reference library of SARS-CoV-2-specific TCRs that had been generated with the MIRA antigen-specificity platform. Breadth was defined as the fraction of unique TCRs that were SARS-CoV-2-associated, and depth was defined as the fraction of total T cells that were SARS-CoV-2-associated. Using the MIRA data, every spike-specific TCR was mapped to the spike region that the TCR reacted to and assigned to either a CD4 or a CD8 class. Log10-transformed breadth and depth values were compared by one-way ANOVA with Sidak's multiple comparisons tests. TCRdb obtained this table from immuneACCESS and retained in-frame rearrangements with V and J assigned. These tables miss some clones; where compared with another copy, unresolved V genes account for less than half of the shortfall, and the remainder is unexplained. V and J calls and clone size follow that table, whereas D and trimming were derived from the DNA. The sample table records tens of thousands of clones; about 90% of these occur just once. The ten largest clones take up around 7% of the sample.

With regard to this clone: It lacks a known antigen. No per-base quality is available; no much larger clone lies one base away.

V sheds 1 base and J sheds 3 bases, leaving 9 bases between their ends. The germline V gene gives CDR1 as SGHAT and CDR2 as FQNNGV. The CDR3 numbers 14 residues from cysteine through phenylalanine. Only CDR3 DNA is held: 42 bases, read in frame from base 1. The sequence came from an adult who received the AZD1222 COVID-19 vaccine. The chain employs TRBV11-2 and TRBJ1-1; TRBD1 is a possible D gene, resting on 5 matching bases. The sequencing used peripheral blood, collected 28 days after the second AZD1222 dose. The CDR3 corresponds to CASSLGGRDTEAFF. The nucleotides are TGTGCCAGCAGCTTAGGGGGCAGGGACACTGAAGCTTTCTTT.